This TCR beta chain is from a study of long-term antiretroviral therapy in people with HIV. Version v3.0 of the immunoSEQ assay ran at survey level. Profiled with immunoSEQ multiplex PCR; TCRdb holds only in-frame clones, not every one. In the table there are about 16,000 clones, approximately 95% of which are singletons. Overall study findings and caveats: Even long-term ART left TRB diversity below transplant donor controls, despite gains.

Turning to this clone: As yet, its antigen is unknown.

The CDR3 length is 17 residues. Treatment for every participant with HIV took place in the United States. The V gene is TRBV21-1, the J gene TRBJ2-1. TRBV21-1 is annotated as a pseudogene. This receptor was identified in a man aged 30 to 45 with HIV. The sample in question was unsorted PBMCs, obtained around 10 years after starting antiretroviral therapy. The CDR3 protein is CASSTGGLAGLHNEQFF. The CDR3 DNA follows: TGTGCCAGCAGCACTGGGGGGCTAGCCGGCCTACACAATGAGCAGTTCTTC.